The 2 T cell receptor beta chains presented below share a single source sample, sequenced in a study of PD-1 blockade in classical Hodgkin lymphoma. Repertoires were generated with immunoSEQ multiplex PCR, while TCRdb's copy carries only in-frame clones and drops some. The sample lists approximately 9,600 clones, 74% seen once, with roughly 3.9% in the top ten. Relapses following autologous stem cell transplantation were seen in all patients, with brentuximab vedotin exposure varying. Negative selection with magnetic separation was used to purify CD4+ T cells from thawed PBMCs. This specimen consisted of CD4+ T cells from blood, obtained at baseline. The receptors come from a human donor with classical Hodgkin lymphoma.

This chain joins TRBV10-2 and TRBJ1-6; maybe TRBD1 (6 bases). Germline V gene data show CDR1 as WSHSY and CDR2 as SAAADI. There are 16 residues in the CDR3. Trimming removed 3 bases from V and 0 bases from J, with 9 bases in between. CDR3 sequence (DNA): TGCGCCAGCAGTGATGTGGGGGCCTCCTATAATTCACCCCTCCACTTT. It is translated as CASSDVGASYNSPLHF.

This sequence joins TRBV27 and TRBJ1-1; D is unclear. V lost 5 bases, J lost 3 bases, and 16 bases lay in between. Germline CDR1 is MNHEY and CDR2 is SMNVEV (reference sequence). The CDR3 spans 15 residues. The CDR3 is CASSPGSGRYTEAFF. Here the CDR3 DNA reads TGTGCCAGCAGTCCAGGATCAGGACGGTACACTGAAGCTTTCTTT.